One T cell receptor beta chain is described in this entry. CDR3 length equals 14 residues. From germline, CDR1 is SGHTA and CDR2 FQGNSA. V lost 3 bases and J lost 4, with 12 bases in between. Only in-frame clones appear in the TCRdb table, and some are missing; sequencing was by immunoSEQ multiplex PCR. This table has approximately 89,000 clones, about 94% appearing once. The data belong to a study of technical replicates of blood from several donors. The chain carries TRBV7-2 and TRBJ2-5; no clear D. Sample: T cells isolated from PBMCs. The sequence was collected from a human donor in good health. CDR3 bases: TGTGCCAGCAGCTTCCCGGGTACTGGAGAGACCCAGTACTTC. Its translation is CASSFPGTGETQYF.